Shown below are 12 T cell receptor beta chains from a single sample sequenced in a study of Ad26.COV2.S vaccination and SARS-CoV-2 variants. This sample's treatment: roughly 18 received Ad26.COV2.S at low or high dose, single or two shots; several received placebo; per-sample allocation not given. Samples analyzed were those drawn on day 63 after the first vaccine or placebo injection. Clones were sequenced by immunoSEQ multiplex PCR, and TCRdb holds only the in-frame ones, with some missing. The sample yields more than 300,000 clones, around four fifths seen once. The sample in question was peripheral blood, obtained in a trial of Ad26.COV2.S vaccine versus placebo. These receptor sequences come from a person aged 18-60 years who received the Ad26.COV2.S COVID-19 vaccine or a placebo.

This rearrangement joins TRBV28 to TRBJ2-5; D may be TRBD1 (6 bases). This CDR3 is 15 amino acids long. V was shortened by 7 bases and J by 5 bases, with 20 bases between the two germline ends. Germline lookup yields CDR1 MDHEN and CDR2 SYDVKM. CDR3 protein: CASMGARQWPETQYF. DNA of the CDR3: TGTGCCAGCATGGGGGCCAGGCAATGGCCCGAGACCCAGTACTTC.

The chain recombines TRBV15 with TRBJ2-5, with D perhaps matching TRBD2 (5 bases). Germline V gene sequence: CDR1 LNHNV, CDR2 YYDKDF (reference sequence). The CDR3 is 14 residues long. Trimming left V 5 bases short and J 5 bases short, with 15 bases between. For the CDR3, the DNA is TGTGCCACCAGCCAGGTGGACTTGAGGGAGACCCAGTACTTC. This gives the protein CATSQVDLRETQYF.

The V and J genes are TRBV7-9 and TRBJ2-1; TRBD2 matches 9 bases. The CDR3 is made up of 16 amino acids. From germline, CDR1 is SEHNR and CDR2 FQNEAQ (reference sequence). The trim removed 0 bases at V and 0 bases at J, leaving 0 bases unmatched. DNA for the CDR3: TGTGCCAGCAGCTTAGCTAGCGGGGGCTCCTACAATGAGCAGTTCTTC. This encodes CASSLASGGSYNEQFF.

The V gene is TRBV28, the J gene TRBJ2-1; D uncertain. V gave up 4 bases and J gave up 0 bases, with 13 bases separating them. CDR3 length equals 16 residues. CDR1 is MDHEN, CDR2 SYDVKM, per germline. CDR3 in DNA: TGTGCCAGCAGTTCTCAGGATCCTTTCTCCTACAATGAGCAGTTCTTC. Residues: CASSSQDPFSYNEQFF. Combining the CDR3 with reference TRBV28 and TRBJ2-1 gives the whole variable domain DVKVTQSSRYLVKRTGEKVFLECVQDMDHENMFWYRQDPGLGLRLIYFSYDVKMKEKGDIPEGYSVSREKKERFSLILESASTNQTSMYLCASSSQDPFSYNEQFFGPGTRLTVL.

The chain links TRBV7-2 to TRBJ2-7; 9 bases are shared with TRBD1. V shed 6 bases, J shed 4 bases, and the junction held 7 bases outside the gene matches. The CDR3 runs to 14 residues. Germline V gene data show CDR1 as SGHTA and CDR2 as FQGNSA. CDR3 sequence (DNA): TGTGCCAGCAGTACCGGGACAGGGAGGTACGAGCAGTACTTC. Amino acid sequence: CASSTGTGRYEQYF.

The chain combines TRBV28 with TRBJ2-1, with 14 bases fitting TRBD2. This CDR3 contains 20 residues. V shed 2 bases and J 12 bases; nucleotides not matched to a gene: 21. Germline V CDR1 and CDR2: MDHEN, SYDVKM. The CDR3 DNA reads TGTGCCAGCAGTTTACCCCCCTCTGGGACTAGCGGGGGAGACGTCCGGGGGCAGTTCTTC. Translating gives CASSLPPSGTSGGDVRGQFF.

The rearrangement uses TRBV5-8 and TRBJ1-3; D call uncertain. CDR3 size: 15 residues. Trimming took 0 bases from V and 0 from J, leaving 7 bases between them. The germline V gene has CDR1 SGHTS and CDR2 YDEGEE. CDR3 in DNA: TGTGCCAGCAGCTTGGCCTTCAGCTCTGGAAACACCATATATTTT. It translates to CASSLAFSSGNTIYF.

The rearrangement links TRBV29-1 to TRBJ2-5; D might be TRBD1 (6 bases). The CDR3 loop spans 12 amino acids. Trimming stripped 4 bases from V and 1 base from J, with 7 bases between. In germline, CDR1 is SQVTM, CDR2 ANQGSEA. This chain's CDR3 is CSVGTVQETQYF. As DNA, the CDR3 is TGCAGCGTTGGGACAGTCCAAGAGACCCAGTACTTC.

V gene TRBV19 combines with J gene TRBJ1-5; D gene uncertain. V lost 4 bases and J 5 bases, leaving 9 bases between the germline ends. The germline V gene encodes CDR1 LNHDA and CDR2 SQIVND (reference sequence). This CDR3 region has 13 residues. The CDR3 here is CASSTDGYQPQHF. The CDR3 DNA sequence: TGTGCCAGTAGTACTGACGGATATCAGCCCCAGCATTTT.

The V and J genes are TRBV3-1 (or the pseudogene TRBV3-2) and TRBJ2-6; D may be TRBD1 (6 bases). Between the trimmed V and J ends, which lost 0 bases and 5 bases, there was a span of 11 bases. This CDR3 comprises 16 residues. The germline gives CDR1 LGHDT, CDR2 YNNKEL (reference sequence). The CDR3 loop reads CASSQEQGRWANVLTF. The CDR3 DNA follows: TGTGCCAGCAGCCAAGAGCAGGGGCGCTGGGCCAACGTCCTGACTTTC.

This clone was observed a single time. The chain is built from TRBV2 and TRBJ1-3, with unresolved D. The CDR3 runs to 14 residues. Trimming shortened V by 3 bases and J by 0 bases, and 6 bases separated the two germline ends. Germline values: CDR1 SNHLY, CDR2 FYNNEI. CDR3 sequence: CASSDTSSGNTIYF. In DNA form, the CDR3 reads TGTGCCAGCAGTGATACCAGCTCTGGAAACACCATATATTTT. Looking up the rest from reference TRBV2 and TRBJ1-3 gives the full variable domain: EPEVTQTPSHQVTQMGQEVILRCVPISNHLYFYWYRQILGQKVEFLVSFYNNEISEKSEIFDDQFSVERPDGSNFTLKIRSTKLEDSAMYFCASSDTSSGNTIYFGEGSWLTVV.

This clone was observed a single time. The rearrangement uses TRBV6-5 and TRBJ1-1; D unresolved. The CDR3 covers 13 residues. Germline CDR1 MNHEY, CDR2 SVGAGI. Trimming stripped 4 bases from V and 1 base from J, with 7 bases between. The CDR3 region has the DNA TGTGCCAGCAGTTCCCCAGGGAACACTGAAGCTTTCTTT. Its translation: CASSSPGNTEAFF.